Listed below are T cell receptor beta chains from one sample, sequenced in a study of blood T cell repertoires in COVID-19. TCRdb's table, derived via immunoSEQ multiplex PCR, lists solely in-frame clones and lacks some. In the table there are 150,000 or so clones, approximately 78% of which are singletons. The sample taken for sequencing was peripheral blood. These receptors were obtained from a human donor with acute or convalescent COVID-19. The donor label of this sample is uncertain. Both conserved end residues are part of each CDR3. D genes are given only for firm matches. The size field is filled for only some rows; it gives once, few, many or a size class.

V gene	clone size	D gene	J gene	CDR3 protein	CDR3 DNA
TRBV6-2/TRBV6-3	NA	TRBD2	TRBJ2-5	CASSYGGLAVQETQYF	TGTGCCAGCAGTTACGGGGGACTAGCCGTCCAAGAGACCCAGTACTTC
TRBV2	NA	NA	TRBJ1-1	CASSVGQGGTEAFF	TGTGCCAGCAGTGTCGGCCAGGGAGGGACTGAAGCTTTCTTT
TRBV6-5	NA	TRBD1	TRBJ1-2	CASTWTGGMGGYTF	TGTGCCAGCACTTGGACAGGAGGGATGGGAGGCTACACCTTC
TRBV30	NA	NA	TRBJ1-1	CAWSRSGGLPGMNTEAFF	TGTGCCTGGAGTAGATCTGGGGGCCTACCAGGTATGAACACTGAAGCTTTCTTT
TRBV10-1	NA	NA	TRBJ1-1	CASSETGVGEAFF	TGCGCCAGCAGTGAAACGGGGGTCGGTGAAGCTTTCTTT
TRBV7-2	NA	NA	TRBJ2-2	CASSPSSRVRTGELFF	TGTGCCAGCAGCCCCTCTTCCAGGGTTAGAACCGGGGAGCTGTTTTTT
TRBV7-2	NA	TRBD1	TRBJ1-1	CASSKTGTEAFF	TGTGCCAGCAGTAAGACAGGGACTGAAGCTTTCTTT
TRBV5-1	NA	NA	TRBJ1-1	CASSLGGFITEAFF	TGCGCCAGCAGCTTGGGAGGTTTTATCACTGAAGCTTTCTTT
TRBV12-3/TRBV12-4	NA	TRBD1	TRBJ1-1	CASIQGAQTEAFF	TGTGCCAGTATACAGGGGGCGCAGACTGAAGCTTTCTTT
TRBV5-1	NA	TRBD1	TRBJ1-1	CASSLEQGGTEAFF	TGCGCCAGCAGCTTGGAACAGGGGGGCACTGAAGCTTTCTTT
TRBV2	NA	TRBD1	TRBJ1-1	CASSERDRVPVEAFF	TGTGCCAGCAGTGAGAGGGACAGGGTCCCTGTTGAAGCTTTCTTT
TRBV5-4	once	NA	TRBJ2-7	CASSFRSREEEQYF	TGTGCCAGCAGCTTCCGAAGCAGGGAGGAGGAGCAGTACTTC
TRBV10-3	NA	NA	TRBJ1-5	CAISRGDVGDQPQHF	TGTGCCATCAGTCGCGGGGATGTGGGCGATCAGCCCCAGCATTTT
TRBV19	NA	NA	TRBJ1-1	CASSIVGRGRNTEAFF	TGTGCCAGTAGTATAGTAGGAAGGGGGAGGAACACTGAAGCTTTCTTT
TRBV7-2	NA	TRBD2	TRBJ2-3	CASSLARGTSGGRWTDTQYF	TGTGCCAGCAGCCTAGCTCGCGGGACTAGCGGGGGGCGATGGACAGATACGCAGTATTTT
TRBV29-1	NA	NA	TRBJ2-6	CSVYGSGANVLTF	TGCAGCGTTTACGGCTCTGGGGCCAACGTCCTGACTTTC
TRBV29-1	NA	NA	TRBJ2-4	CSVDGLAKNIQYF	TGCAGCGTTGACGGTCTAGCCAAAAACATTCAGTACTTC